The next 6 T cell receptor beta chains were all read from a single sample in a study of lymphopenia after photon versus proton radiotherapy. The repertoire was sequenced with immunoSEQ multiplex PCR; TCRdb's copy has only in-frame clones and lacks some. The table lists 60,000 to 75,000 clones, approximately 86% of them singletons. Sample: peripheral blood, taken from a patient treated with photon-based radiotherapy. The receptor set was obtained from a man in his forties with gastric cancer.

This clone appeared once. The J gene is TRBJ1-6, the V gene TRBV7-6; 7 bases fit TRBD1. CDR1 and CDR2 (germline): SGHVS, FNYEAQ. V gave up 1 base and J gave up 11 bases; unmatched junction bases: 2. The CDR3 contains 13 residues. DNA of the CDR3: TGTGCCAGCAGCTTAGGACAGGGACCACCCCTCCACTTT. Protein sequence: CASSLGQGPPLHF.

This clone was seen just once. The chain links TRBV7-9 to TRBJ1-4; TRBD1 is a possible D gene (5 bases). Trimming removed 2 bases at V and 4 bases at J, with 14 bases between. This CDR3 has 16 amino acids. CDR1 is SEHNR and CDR2 is FQNEAQ in the germline V gene (reference sequence). Here the CDR3 DNA reads TGTGCCAGCAGCTTAAGGCTCGGGGGAGGTAATGAAAAACTGTTTTTT. It translates to CASSLRLGGGNEKLFF.

V and J are TRBV6-5 and TRBJ2-2; no clear D. Germline CDR1 MNHEY, CDR2 SVGAGI. The V gene lost 0 bases and the J gene lost 8 bases, with 10 bases spanning the gap. The CDR3 has 14 residues. CDR3 bases: TGTGCCAGCAGTTACTCTTCTCCAAGTGGGGAGCTGTTTTTT. Residues: CASSYSSPSGELFF.

This rearrangement joins TRBV29-1 to TRBJ2-5; 11 nucleotides align to TRBD2. The CDR3 has 16 residues. Unmatched junction bases numbered 5, after V lost 2 bases and J lost 0 bases. Germline lookup yields CDR1 SQVTM and CDR2 ANQGSEA. The CDR3 DNA reads as TGCAGCGTTGAATCAGGACTAGCGGGCGACCAAGAGACCCAGTACTTC. Amino acids: CSVESGLAGDQETQYF. Supplemented by reference TRBV29-1 and TRBJ2-5, the full variable domain reads SAVISQKPSRDICQRGTSLTIQCQVDSQVTMMFWYRQQPGQSLTLIATANQGSEATYESGFVIDKFPISRPNLTFSTLTVSNMSPEDSSIYLCSVESGLAGDQETQYFGPGTRLLVL.

The genes are TRBV25-1 and TRBJ2-3; 8 bases agree with TRBD2. In germline, CDR1 is MGHDK, CDR2 SYGVNS. The CDR3 sequence is 15 residues long. The J segment lost 3 bases and the V segment lost 4 bases, leaving 6 bases of the junction unmatched. DNA of the CDR3: TGTGCCAGCAGTGCCCCCGGGACTAGTACAGATACGCAGTATTTT. Amino acid sequence: CASSAPGTSTDTQYF.

The CDR3 DNA sequence: TGTGCCAGTAGTATAGTAGGATATTCTAACTATGGCTACACCTTC. This codes for CASSIVGYSNYGYTF. The chain joins TRBV19 to TRBJ1-2; no clear D. V lost 1 base and J 0 bases, leaving 9 bases between the germline ends. The CDR3 length is 15 residues. Germline loops: CDR1 LNHDA, CDR2 SQIVND (reference sequence).